These 32 T cell receptor beta chains originate from one sample sequenced in a study of PD-1 blockade in classical Hodgkin lymphoma (dated by TCRdb to the early 2020s). According to the study, the label for this sample's time point signals: newly diagnosed, previously untreated cHL patient sample. Receptor libraries were prepared by the immunoSEQ multiplex PCR assay. TCRdb took this table from immuneACCESS and kept in-frame rearrangements with V and J called. Such tables lack part of the clones; where checked against another copy, unresolved V genes explain under half of the gap, and the rest is unexplained. Recorded for this sample are 45,000 to 60,000 clones; about nine tenths of them occurred a single time. The ten largest account for 4% to 6% of the sample. The sequencing input was peripheral blood mononuclear cells (PBMCs). These receptors were obtained from a human donor with classical Hodgkin lymphoma.

This chain connects TRBV5-1 to TRBJ2-3; no firm D call. V lost 2 bases, J lost 2 bases, and 6 bases lay in between. Germline V gene lookup returns CDR1 SGHRS and CDR2 YFSETQ. There are 13 residues in the CDR3. The CDR3 here is CASSFDLTDTQYF. The CDR3 DNA reads TGCGCCAGCAGCTTCGACCTCACAGATACGCAGTATTTT.

The rearrangement uses TRBV6-6 and TRBJ1-5, with unresolved D. Trimming removed 2 bases from V and 2 bases from J, with 7 bases in between. The germline CDR1 and CDR2 sequences are MNHNY and SVGAGI (reference sequence). The CDR3 covers 14 residues. The CDR3 loop is CASSYKGGNQPQHF. The CDR3 region has the DNA TGTGCCAGCAGTTACAAGGGAGGCAATCAGCCCCAGCATTTT.

This clone turned up a few times. The chain carries TRBV7-9 and TRBJ1-1, with 9 bases aligning to TRBD1. J was trimmed by 4 bases and V by 0 bases; bases with no gene match: 6. Germline CDR1 reads SEHNR; CDR2 reads FQNEAQ (reference sequence). This CDR3 region has 16 residues. Here the CDR3 reads CASSLAPLTGGTEAFF. DNA of the CDR3: TGTGCCAGCAGCTTAGCCCCTTTGACAGGGGGCACTGAAGCTTTCTTT.

The rearrangement joins TRBV5-1 to TRBJ1-2; D is undetermined. Germline CDR1 SGHRS, CDR2 YFSETQ. The CDR3 is made up of 14 amino acids. V was clipped by 0 bases and J by 8 bases, with 14 bases between them. CDR3 nucleotide sequence: TGCGCCAGCAGCTTGGGGTCAGATGCATGGGGCTACACCTTC. Protein product: CASSLGSDAWGYTF.

This clone has a single count. This chain connects TRBV10-2 to TRBJ2-4; 7 bases line up with TRBD1. Germline-derived CDR1 and CDR2 are WSHSY and SAAADI. V shed 4 bases and J 9 bases; nucleotides not matched to a gene: 12. The CDR3 is 15 residues long. CDR3 residues: CASSGGQIRKGIQYF. CDR3 sequence (DNA): TGCGCCAGCAGTGGGGGACAGATCCGTAAGGGCATTCAGTACTTC.

The rearrangement links TRBV28 to TRBJ2-3, with 10 nucleotides matching TRBD1. The CDR3 sequence is 16 residues long. J gave up 2 bases and V 3 bases, and 5 bases lay outside the gene matches. Germline V gene sequence: CDR1 MDHEN, CDR2 SYDVKM. CDR3 nucleotide sequence: TGTGCCAGCAGTTTCGAGGGACAGGGGATCACAGATACGCAGTATTTT. Encoded protein: CASSFEGQGITDTQYF.

The chain uses TRBV7-9 and TRBJ1-4; 8 nucleotides align to TRBD1. The J segment lost 8 bases and the V segment lost 5 bases, leaving 4 bases of the junction unmatched. The length of the CDR3 is 13 residues. Per the germline V gene, CDR1 is SEHNR and CDR2 is FQNEAQ (reference sequence). The CDR3 bases are TGTGCCAGCAGCGACCGGGACAGGGAAAAACTGTTTTTT. This sequence encodes CASSDRDREKLFF.

This chain joins TRBV7-9 and TRBJ1-1; D perhaps matches TRBD1 (5 bases). This CDR3 comprises 15 residues. CDR1 SEHNR and CDR2 FQNEAQ come from the germline V gene (reference sequence). Trimming cost V 5 bases and J 5 bases, with 18 bases left between them. CDR3 amino acids: CASSPIGGSQTEAFF. In DNA, the CDR3 is TGTGCCAGCAGCCCCATTGGGGGTTCCCAGACTGAAGCTTTCTTT.

The chain couples TRBV2 to TRBJ1-1, with 11 positions matching TRBD1. V shed 8 bases, J shed 1 base, and the junction held 12 bases outside the gene matches. The CDR3 runs to 17 residues. Germline CDR1 SNHLY, CDR2 FYNNEI. The CDR3 bases are TGTGCCAGCGGCGGGAGTGAGGACAGGGGGCGGAACACTGAAGCTTTCTTT. Its translation: CASGGSEDRGRNTEAFF.

This chain joins TRBV5-1 and TRBJ1-1, with D possibly TRBD1 on 6 matching bases. The V end was cut by 4 bases, the J end by 1 base, with 8 bases between. Per the germline V gene, CDR1 is SGHRS and CDR2 is YFSETQ. The CDR3 is 13 residues long. The CDR3 sequence: CASSRGENTEAFF. The DNA for the CDR3 is TGCGCCAGCAGCAGGGGGGAGAACACTGAAGCTTTCTTT.

The genes are TRBV9 and TRBJ1-1; a possible D gene is TRBD1 (5 bases). V was pared by 7 bases and J by 2 bases, with 12 bases between. Germline loops: CDR1 SGDLS, CDR2 YYNGEE. The CDR3 extends over 13 amino acids. The CDR3 spells CASSGTANTEAFF. The CDR3 nucleotides read TGTGCCAGCTCCGGGACGGCCAACACTGAAGCTTTCTTT.

V usage is TRBV10-3 and J usage is TRBJ2-5; 7 nucleotides line up with TRBD1. V shed 10 bases and J 2 bases; nucleotides not matched to a gene: 4. The CDR3 is made up of 12 amino acids. The germline CDR1 and CDR2 sequences are ENHRY and SYGVKD. The DNA for the CDR3 is TGTGCCAAGGGGGCAGAACAAGAGACCCAGTACTTC. Translating gives CAKGAEQETQYF.

This chain uses TRBV1 with TRBJ2-1; the table's D call TRBD2 went unverified against the DNA. TRBV1 is annotated as a pseudogene. The CDR3 has 14 amino acids. The CDR3 sequence is CTSSGTSGSNEQFF. The CDR3 DNA follows: TGCACCAGCAGCGGGACTAGCGGGAGTAATGAGCAGTTCTTC.

The CDR3 loop reads CASSQGGTSSYNEQFF. The CDR3, as DNA: TGTGCCAGCAGCCAGGGCGGGACTAGCTCATACAATGAGCAGTTCTTC. V and J are TRBV4-2 and TRBJ2-1, with TRBD2 matching over 9 bases. The trim removed 3 bases at V and 4 bases at J, leaving 7 bases unmatched. The CDR3 is 16 amino acids. CDR1 is LGHNA and CDR2 is YNFKEQ in the germline V gene.

J is TRBJ2-3 and V is TRBV7-3; D is perhaps TRBD2 (6 bases). The CDR3 extends over 15 amino acids. V was clipped by 0 bases and J by 2 bases, with 9 bases between them. Germline V gene lookup returns CDR1 SGHTA and CDR2 FQGTGA. As DNA, the CDR3 is TGTGCCAGCAGCTTAACTAGCGGAAACACAGATACGCAGTATTTT. Amino acids: CASSLTSGNTDTQYF.

This chain joins TRBV6-4 and TRBJ1-2; a possible D gene is TRBD1 (5 bases). Germline CDR1 MRHNA, CDR2 SNTAGT. This CDR3 is 14 amino acids long. Trimming left V 1 base short and J 8 bases short, with 14 bases between. The DNA for the CDR3 is TGTGCCAGCAGTGACTTCGGAGGATGGGACGGCTACACCTTC. It specifies CASSDFGGWDGYTF.

The rearrangement uses TRBV29-1 and TRBJ1-1; 9 nucleotides line up with TRBD1. The germline V gene has CDR1 SQVTM and CDR2 ANQGSEA. V trimming: 6 bases; J trimming: 1 base; junction bases outside the gene matches: 9. CDR3 length: 15 residues. This CDR3 reads CSVVTGGAGNTEAFF. The DNA for the CDR3 is TGCAGCGTCGTTACAGGGGGCGCAGGGAACACTGAAGCTTTCTTT.

In its sample, this clone was seen once. The DNA for the CDR3 is TGTGCCAGTCTAGCGAACGAGCAGTACTTC. Amino acid sequence: CASLANEQYF. The chain is built from TRBV6-1 and TRBJ2-7, with TRBD2 as a possible D gene (6 bases). CDR3 length: 10 amino acids. Trimming pared 9 bases from V and 5 bases from J, leaving 8 bases between. In germline, CDR1 is MNHNS, CDR2 SASEGT.

This clone was recorded once. The rearrangement uses TRBV5-4 and TRBJ2-7, with D perhaps TRBD2 (5 bases). V was cut by 0 bases and J by 4 bases, with 14 bases left in between. Germline CDR1 SGHNT, CDR2 YYREEE (reference sequence). This CDR3 is built from 15 residues. The DNA for the CDR3 is TGTGCCAGCAGCTTGGCCCCGGGGAGCGCTTACGAGCAGTACGTC. Amino acids: CASSLAPGSAYEQYV.

This chain uses TRBV6-1 with TRBJ1-1; D remains unclear. This CDR3 is 14 amino acids long. V shed 7 bases and J shed 0 bases, with 12 bases lying between them. Germline assignment: CDR1 MNHNS and CDR2 SASEGT. This CDR3 is CASIIGLMNTEAFF. CDR3 bases: TGTGCCAGCATCATAGGGCTGATGAACACTGAAGCTTTCTTT.

The genes are TRBV2 and TRBJ1-1; a weak D match, TRBD1 (5 bases). Germline assignment: CDR1 SNHLY and CDR2 FYNNEI. The CDR3 loop spans 14 amino acids. Trimming shortened V by 6 bases and J by 0 bases, and 11 bases separated the two germline ends. The CDR3, as DNA: TGTGCCAGCAGCCGAAGGGGTATGAACACTGAAGCTTTCTTT. This translates into CASSRRGMNTEAFF.

The count of this clone is one. The chain recombines TRBV15 with TRBJ2-6; D unclear. Trimming removed 3 bases at V and 1 base at J, with 7 bases between. In germline, CDR1 is LNHNV, CDR2 YYDKDF (reference sequence). The CDR3 spans 15 residues. The CDR3 spells CATSSPISGANVLTF. The CDR3 DNA reads TGTGCCACCAGCAGTCCGATATCTGGGGCCAACGTCCTGACTTTC.

The V gene is TRBV5-1, the J gene TRBJ2-1, with a possible D match to TRBD1 (5 bases). Germline V gene lookup returns CDR1 SGHRS and CDR2 YFSETQ. The CDR3 loop spans 15 amino acids. Deletions cut 3 bases from V and 2 bases from J, with 12 bases between. DNA of the CDR3: TGCGCCAGCAGCTCGCAGGGTGTGACCTACAATGAGCAGTTCTTC. Amino acids: CASSSQGVTYNEQFF.

This chain uses TRBV11-3 with TRBJ2-5; D is ambiguous. The V end lost 1 base, the J end lost 5 bases, and 14 bases lay between the germline ends. Germline lookup yields CDR1 SGHNT and CDR2 YENEEA. The CDR3 extends over 15 amino acids. The CDR3 coding sequence is TGTGCCAGCAGCTTAGGCCTAGGAACGGGCGAGACCCAGTACTTC. It encodes CASSLGLGTGETQYF.

This clone came up once. J is TRBJ1-2 and V is TRBV6-1; maybe TRBD1 (5 bases). The length of the CDR3 is 14 residues. The ends were cut back, 8 bases at V and 0 bases at J, with 13 bases in the middle. In germline, CDR1 is MNHNS, CDR2 SASEGT. CDR3 nucleotides: TGTGCCAGCGGAGGAGGGGTTCCTAACTATGGCTACACCTTC. It translates to CASGGGVPNYGYTF.

This chain uses TRBV19 with TRBJ2-2; D is unclear. CDR1 and CDR2 from the germline V gene are LNHDA and SQIVND (reference sequence). Trimming removed 1 base at V and 2 bases at J, with 2 bases between. The CDR3 is made up of 13 amino acids. This CDR3 reads CASSIANTGELFF. CDR3 DNA sequence: TGTGCCAGTAGTATAGCCAACACCGGGGAGCTGTTTTTT.

V usage is TRBV5-6 and J usage is TRBJ1-1; 7 bases line up with TRBD1. CDR1 is SGHDT, CDR2 YYEEEE, per germline. J lost 8 bases, V lost 2 bases, and 12 bases had no gene match. There are 15 residues in the CDR3. The CDR3 loop reads CASSFRDSNSWEAFF. The CDR3 DNA follows: TGTGCCAGCAGCTTCCGGGACAGCAACTCGTGGGAAGCTTTCTTT.

This clone has more than one count but fewer than ten. The CDR3 DNA is TGTGCCGGCAATCAGGGACAGGGAAAAGGCTCCGGGGAGCTGTTTTTT. Protein: CAGNQGQGKGSGELFF. This chain joins TRBV7-9 and TRBJ2-2; 9 bases line up with TRBD1. J lost 6 bases, V lost 11 bases, and 16 bases had no gene match. CDR1 is SEHNR and CDR2 is FQNEAQ in the germline V gene (reference sequence). This CDR3 is 16 amino acids long.

CDR3: CASSVGAGGRTDTQYF. As DNA, the CDR3 is TGTGCCAGCAGCGTAGGAGCGGGAGGGAGGACAGATACGCAGTATTTT. The chain carries TRBV9 and TRBJ2-3, with TRBD2 matching 10 bases. The CDR3 runs to 16 residues. J gave up 3 bases and V 0 bases, and 4 bases lay outside the gene matches. Germline V gene sequence: CDR1 SGDLS, CDR2 YYNGEE.

The chain carries TRBV10-3 and TRBJ1-1, with TRBD1 matching over 9 bases. Looked up from germline, CDR1 is ENHRY and CDR2 is SYGVKD. The CDR3 runs to 18 residues. With 6 bases clipped from V and 0 bases from J, the junction kept 14 bases outside the gene matches. The CDR3 loop is CAIRDKRQGVDMNTEAFF. Here the CDR3 DNA reads TGTGCCATCAGAGACAAGCGACAGGGGGTAGACATGAACACTGAAGCTTTCTTT.

The rearrangement joins TRBV10-3 to TRBJ2-5; weak D call: TRBD2 (5 bases). CDR1 is ENHRY, CDR2 SYGVKD, per germline. The CDR3 runs to 13 residues. Trimming pared 6 bases from V and 2 bases from J, leaving 10 bases between. The CDR3 spells CAISRDNQETQYF. The CDR3 coding sequence is TGTGCCATCAGCCGGGATAATCAAGAGACCCAGTACTTC.

The V gene is TRBV9, the J gene TRBJ2-1; a possible D gene is TRBD2 (6 bases). Germline V gene data show CDR1 as SGDLS and CDR2 as YYNGEE. Trimming removed 2 bases at V and 7 bases at J, with 22 bases between. The CDR3 totals 17 residues. CDR3 coding DNA: TGTGCCAGCAGCGTTCGTGTACGCTCGGTGGGGGGTAATGAGCAGTTCTTC. Amino acid sequence: CASSVRVRSVGGNEQFF.